What follows are 11 T cell receptor beta chains derived from one specimen sequenced in a study of HIV-infected patients and healthy controls (dated by TCRdb to the mid-2010s). Libraries came from 5' RACE. For sequencing, an Illumina MiSeq was employed. Reverse transcription of approximately 500 ng RNA was performed with SuperScript III using primers directed against the alpha and beta constant regions. Alpha and beta chain libraries were generated separately via chain-specific third strand synthesis with multiplexing indices. TCRdb handled the public reads itself, with Q25 trimming in fastp and clone calling in MiXCR, and kept productive beta chains. Records with the same CDR3 protein are collapsed into one entry carrying the most frequent genes and DNA. The sample table lists some 19,000 distinct CDR3 sequences, about 9.4% of them with a count of one. Jointly, the top ten make up about 3% of the sample.

Whole blood was used without cell fractionation, so the repertoire reflected all unsorted peripheral T cells. The sample comprised blood. All receptors derive from an adult in good health.

In this sample, this clonotype turned up many times. The CDR3 DNA follows: TGTGCCAGCAGCTCTCAGGGTTCGGCAGATACGCAGTATTTT. The encoded protein is CASSSQGSADTQYF. The rearrangement links TRBV5-4 to TRBJ2-3; TRBD1 is a possible D gene (5 bases). Germline-derived CDR1 and CDR2 are SGHNT and YYREEE (reference sequence). The CDR3 runs to 14 residues. The V end lost 3 bases, the J end lost 4 bases, and 12 bases lay between the germline ends.

This clonotype was counted many times. This chain joins TRBV7-9 and TRBJ2-5; 11 nucleotides agree with TRBD2. J lost 5 bases, V lost 5 bases, and 10 bases had no gene match. Germline V CDR1 and CDR2: SEHNR, FQNEAQ (reference sequence). This CDR3 comprises 16 residues. In DNA form, the CDR3 reads TGTGCCAGCAGCCCCCGGCTAGCGGGAGGTAGTGAGACCCAGTACTTC. Encoded protein: CASSPRLAGGSETQYF.

This clonotype is judged medium-sized (0.01 to 0.1%). This chain joins TRBV7-2 and TRBJ2-3; maybe TRBD2 (6 bases). The CDR3 runs 15 residues. V lost 5 bases, J lost 0 bases, and 12 bases lay in between. Germline loops: CDR1 SGHTA, CDR2 FQGNSA. CDR3 loop: CASSPDYLSTDTQYF. The DNA for the CDR3 is TGTGCCAGCAGCCCGGACTATCTTAGCACAGATACGCAGTATTTT.

This clonotype showed up just a few times. This chain connects TRBV6-1 to TRBJ2-5; D may be TRBD2 (7 bases). The V and J ends lost 3 bases and 4 bases respectively, with 15 bases between them. Germline CDR1 MNHNS, CDR2 SASEGT. The CDR3 has 15 amino acids. The CDR3 DNA is TGTGCCAGCAGTGAGTCGGGGGGCCGTACAGAGACCCAGTACTTC. This codes for CASSESGGRTETQYF.

In its sample, this clonotype was seen many times. The chain recombines TRBV24-1 with TRBJ2-7, with a possible D match to TRBD1 (7 bases). The CDR3 has 14 residues. V lost 5 bases, J lost 4 bases, and 14 bases lay in between. The germline V gene encodes CDR1 KGHDR and CDR2 SFDVKD. Here the CDR3 reads CATSGGDRPYEQYF. CDR3 sequence (DNA): TGTGCCACCAGTGGCGGGGACAGACCTTACGAGCAGTACTTC.

This CDR3 is CARPGTGYSKNIQYF. CDR3 nucleotide sequence: TGTGCGAGACCCGGGACAGGGTATTCCAAAAACATTCAGTACTTC. The rearrangement joins TRBV7-8 to TRBJ2-4; 9 bases fit TRBD1. Germline CDR1 SGHVS, CDR2 FQNEAQ. The length of the CDR3 is 15 residues.

This clonotype was counted ten times or more. This rearrangement joins TRBV12-2 to TRBJ2-5; the table's D call of TRBD1 was not tested on the DNA. TRBV12-2 is described as a pseudogene. The CDR3 length is 18 residues. Here the CDR3 DNA reads TGTGCAAGTCGCTCTTGGACAGGGTGGGGACCCCTTCAAGAGACCCAGTACTTC. This translates into CASRSWTGWGPLQETQYF.

This clonotype was counted many times. The chain employs TRBV12-3 or TRBV12-4 and TRBJ2-7; 8 positions match TRBD1. After removal of 4 bases from V and 6 bases from J, the junction contained 5 bases not matched to a gene. The CDR3 is 13 amino acids. The CDR3 DNA follows: TGTGCCAGCAGTTCATGGACAGGGAGCGAGCAGTACTTC. Translation: CASSSWTGSEQYF.

In this sample, this clonotype turned up many times. This chain uses TRBV20-1 with TRBJ2-3, with 13 bases fitting TRBD2. The junction had 6 bases not matched to a gene; V was cut back by 6 bases and J by 3 bases. The CDR3 covers 15 residues. From germline, CDR1 is DFQATT and CDR2 SNEGSKA (reference sequence). DNA for the CDR3: TGCAGTGCAAGTAGACTAGCGGGAGGTACAGATACGCAGTATTTT. Amino acid sequence: CSASRLAGGTDTQYF.

This clonotype was picked up many times. CDR3: CASSMTPNTGELFF. CDR3 nucleotides: TGTGCCAGCAGTATGACACCGAACACCGGGGAGCTGTTTTTT. V and J are TRBV12-3 or TRBV12-4 and TRBJ2-2; D ambiguous. With 5 bases removed from V and 0 bases from J, the gap between germline ends came to 7 bases. This CDR3 is built from 14 residues.

This clonotype has only a few counts. The rearrangement joins TRBV7-2 to TRBJ2-3; TRBD2 might be the D (5 bases). The germline V gene has CDR1 SGHTA and CDR2 FQGNSA. The V and J ends lost 9 bases and 2 bases respectively, with 12 bases between them. CDR3 length equals 13 residues. The DNA of the CDR3 is TGTGCCAGTCATAGGACTTTCACAGATACGCAGTATTTT. It encodes CASHRTFTDTQYF.